This TCR beta chain was sequenced in a study of T-cell memory formation after mild COVID-19. General study results and limits: Researchers found some responding clones in pre-infection memory, a sign that cross-reactive memory joined. In second-wave clones peaking day 37, SARS-CoV-2 specificity remained unconfirmed. CD4/CD8 balance characterized clones contracting day 15 to 85, and CD4+ skew characterized later expanders.

This clonotype was picked up a small number of times. The antigen is undetermined. TCRdb used MiXCR to reprocess the 5' RACE reads, holding one entry per CDR3 protein. The sample carries about 240,000 distinct CDR3 sequences, roughly 10% recorded once. The CDR3 totals 16 residues. CDR1 and CDR2 (germline): ENHRY, SYGVKD. V shed 8 bases and J shed 3 bases, with 20 bases lying between them. J is TRBJ2-1 and V is TRBV10-3, with D possibly matching TRBD1 (5 bases). This clonotype was obtained from a man aged 18 to 30 who had mild COVID-19 (a few samples of this study predate the infection). Cell type and time point are not known. Sequencing was carried out using PBMCs or a T cell subset sorted from them (not recorded which). The CDR3 DNA follows: TGTGCCATCGGCCCCCGCAGGGTCCCCCTCTACAATGAGCAGTTCTTC. It is translated as CAIGPRRVPLYNEQFF.